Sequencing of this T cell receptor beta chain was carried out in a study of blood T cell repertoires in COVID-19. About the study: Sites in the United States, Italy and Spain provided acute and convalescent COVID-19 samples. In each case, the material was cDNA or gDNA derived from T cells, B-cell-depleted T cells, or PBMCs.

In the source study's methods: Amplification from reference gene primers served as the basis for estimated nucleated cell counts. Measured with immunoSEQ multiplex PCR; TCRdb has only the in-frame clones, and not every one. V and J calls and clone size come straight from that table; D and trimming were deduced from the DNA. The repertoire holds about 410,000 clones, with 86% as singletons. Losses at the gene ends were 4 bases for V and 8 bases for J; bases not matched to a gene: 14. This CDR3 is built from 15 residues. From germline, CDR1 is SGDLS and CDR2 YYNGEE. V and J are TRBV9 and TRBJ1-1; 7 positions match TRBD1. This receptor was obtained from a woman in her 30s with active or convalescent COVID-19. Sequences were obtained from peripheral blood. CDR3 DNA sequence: TGTGCCAGCAGCCCAAGACAAGGACAGGACCTCGAAGCTTTCTTT. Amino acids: CASSPRQGQDLEAFF.